Below are 21 T cell receptor beta chains sequenced from a single sample in a study of read filtering for tumor transcriptome and immune sequencing. This library used 300 to 450 ng RNA and molecular barcoded adaptors spanning alpha/delta and beta/gamma chains. Each CDR3 protein is one row after TCRdb ran MiXCR on the reads. The table lists around 14,000 distinct CDR3 sequences, 20% of them singletons. Sequenced: a population of CD138-negative cells sorted from bone marrow. These receptors were obtained from a donor at least 40 years old with multiple myeloma.

The chain uses TRBV9 and TRBJ2-1, with 8 bases aligning to TRBD1. The CDR3 is made up of 16 amino acids. Trimming removed 3 bases from V and 3 bases from J; junction bases left unmatched: 8. The V gene's germline CDR1 is SGDLS and CDR2 YYNGEE. This chain's CDR3 is CASSADRDYIYNEQFF. The CDR3 DNA follows: TGTGCCAGCAGCGCGGACAGGGATTATATCTACAATGAGCAGTTCTTC.

In its sample, this clonotype was seen many times. The chain combines TRBV12-5 with TRBJ1-1, with 12 bases identical to TRBD1. The CDR3 extends over 14 amino acids. Germline CDR1 is LGHNT and CDR2 is FRNRAP. The V and J ends lost 7 bases and 5 bases, in that order; junction bases with no gene match: 5. The CDR3 region is CASAPGQGATEAFF. The CDR3 coding sequence is TGTGCTAGTGCCCCGGGACAGGGGGCTACTGAAGCTTTCTTT.

The J gene is TRBJ2-7, the V gene TRBV6-2 or TRBV6-3; D is unresolved. This CDR3 region has 13 residues. Germline values: CDR1 MNHEY, CDR2 SVGEGT. V lost 3 bases, J lost 4 bases, and 10 bases lay in between. CDR3 DNA sequence: TGTGCCAGCAGTTATGGGCCCTTATACGAGCAGTACTTC. Translation: CASSYGPLYEQYF.

This clonotype appeared many times. This chain joins TRBV12-3 or TRBV12-4 and TRBJ2-1; D may be TRBD2 (7 bases). V was clipped by 6 bases and J by 5 bases, with 14 bases between them. CDR3 length: 14 residues. The CDR3 is CASRLGGQNNEQFF. The DNA of the CDR3 is TGTGCCAGCAGGCTGGGGGGGCAAAACAATGAGCAGTTCTTC.

This clonotype was recorded a few times. V usage is TRBV24-1 and J usage is TRBJ2-5, with 12 bases identical to TRBD2. The CDR3 has 17 amino acids. Germline V gives CDR1 KGHDR, CDR2 SFDVKD. J lost 2 bases, V lost 4 bases, and 7 bases had no gene match. The CDR3 DNA is TGTGCCACCAGTGACCCCAGACTAGCGGGGGCACAAGAGACCCAGTACTTC. This codes for CATSDPRLAGAQETQYF.

As regards this clonotype: This may be a read error, as it is one base from a much larger clone. The rearrangement joins TRBV7-9 to TRBJ2-7; D unresolved. The CDR3 has 12 amino acids. Germline CDR1 is SEHNR and CDR2 is FQNEAQ (reference sequence). CDR3 bases: TGTGCCAGCAGCTTAGTCCCTGGCGAGCAGTGCTTC. Translation gives CASSLVPGEQCF.

Points on this clonotype: A much larger clone lies one base from this, so it may be a read error. The V gene is TRBV3-1, the J gene TRBJ2-1; no definite D call. Between the trimmed V and J ends, which lost 4 bases and 5 bases, there was a span of 9 bases. Germline loops: CDR1 LGHDT, CDR2 YNNKEL (reference sequence). The CDR3 covers 13 residues. In DNA, the CDR3 is TGTGCCAGCAGCCGTACGAGCCACAATGAGCAGTTCTTC. This encodes CASSRTSHNEQFF.

Ten or more counts support this clonotype. The rearrangement joins TRBV7-3 to TRBJ2-3; TRBD2 matches 8 bases. The CDR3 sequence is 16 residues long. V lost 5 bases, J lost 5 bases, and 12 bases stayed unmatched. Germline CDR1 reads SGHTA; CDR2 reads FQGTGA. Here the CDR3 reads CASSLQAGVAGDTQYF. The CDR3 nucleotides read TGTGCCAGCAGCCTGCAAGCGGGAGTAGCCGGAGATACGCAGTATTTT. The variable domain in full, completed from reference TRBV7-3 and TRBJ2-3, reads GAGVSQTPSNKVTEKGKYVELRCDPISGHTALYWYRQSLGQGPEFLIYFQGTGAADDSGLPNDRFFAVRPEGSVSTLKIQRTERGDSAVYLCASSLQAGVAGDTQYFGPGTRLTVL.

The table lists this clonotype with a few counts. The chain links TRBV5-4 to TRBJ2-3; 8 bases fit TRBD1. The V segment lost 1 base and the J segment 6 bases; nucleotides outside the gene matches: 4. CDR3 length: 14 residues. The germline gives CDR1 SGHNT, CDR2 YYREEE (reference sequence). CDR3 coding DNA: TGTGCCAGCAGCTTGAGGACAGGGAGTGATACGCAGTATTTT. Translating it yields CASSLRTGSDTQYF. The full variable domain, completed using reference TRBV5-4 and TRBJ2-3, is ETGVTQSPTHLIKTRGQQVTLRCSSQSGHNTVSWYQQALGQGPQFIFQYYREEENGRGNFPPRFSGLQFPNYSSELNVNALELDDSALYLCASSLRTGSDTQYFGPGTRLTVL.

Comment on this clonotype: This could be a read error, since a much larger clone is one nucleotide away. In this CDR3 the conserved last residue, phenylalanine or tryptophan, is missing, so a read error is likely. The chain employs TRBV29-1 and TRBJ1-1; D may be TRBD1 (5 bases). This CDR3 contains 10 residues. With 8 bases removed from V and 11 bases from J, the gap between germline ends came to 15 bases. Germline lookup yields CDR1 SQVTM and CDR2 ANQGSEA. The chain's CDR3 is CSPGPAGAFL. The CDR3 nucleotides are TGCAGCCCGGGGCCTGCGGGGGCTTTCCTT.

In this sample, this clonotype turned up many times. Here the CDR3 DNA reads TGTGCCAGCAGCAAACTAGCGGGGGTCAACCGTGAGCAGTTCTTC. Protein product: CASSKLAGVNREQFF. The chain uses TRBV11-2 and TRBJ2-1; TRBD2 matches 11 bases. The CDR3 sequence is 15 residues long. V was clipped by 5 bases and J by 9 bases; unmatched bases: 9. From germline, CDR1 is SGHAT and CDR2 FQNNGV.

This sequence joins TRBV6-5 and TRBJ2-2, with D unclear. V was trimmed by 0 bases and J by 3 bases, leaving 11 bases between them. The CDR3 is 16 residues long. CDR1 MNHEY and CDR2 SVGAGI come from the germline V gene. The CDR3 nucleotides read TGTGCCAGCAGTTACTCGTCCGGAGATTACACCGGGGAGCTGTTTTTT. Its translation is CASSYSSGDYTGELFF.

This clonotype appeared a few times. The chain recombines TRBV27 with TRBJ2-1; D is unclear. Trimming cost V 6 bases and J 7 bases, with 10 bases left between them. Germline loops: CDR1 MNHEY, CDR2 SMNVEV (reference sequence). The CDR3 has 12 amino acids. CDR3 coding DNA: TGTGCCAGCAGCACACAGTGGAATGAGCAGTTCTTC. Translated, it gives CASSTQWNEQFF.

V gene TRBV7-2 combines with J gene TRBJ1-2, with D perhaps matching TRBD1 (5 bases). Trimming removed 1 base at V and 8 bases at J, with 14 bases between. Per germline, CDR1 SGHTA and CDR2 FQGNSA. The CDR3 sequence is 14 residues long. CDR3 region: CASSLGQGSYGYTF. The DNA for the CDR3 is TGTGCCAGCAGCTTAGGTCAGGGAAGTTACGGCTACACCTTC. Using reference TRBV7-2 and TRBJ1-2 for the parts outside the CDR3, the full variable domain is GAGVSQSPSNKVTEKGKDVELRCDPISGHTALYWYRQSLGQGLEFLIYFQGNSAPDKSGLPSDRFSAERTGGSVSTLTIQRTQQEDSAVYLCASSLGQGSYGYTFGSGTRLTVV.

Ten or more counts support this clonotype. V and J are TRBV29-1 and TRBJ1-1; unclear D gene. V was cut by 3 bases and J by 0 bases, with 8 bases left in between. This CDR3 contains 13 residues. The germline V gene encodes CDR1 SQVTM and CDR2 ANQGSEA. The CDR3 DNA reads as TGCAGCGTTGAGAGGGTTCTGAACACTGAAGCTTTCTTT. This translates into CSVERVLNTEAFF.

This clonotype has at least ten counts. The chain recombines TRBV4-1 with TRBJ2-7; tentative D call: TRBD2 (7 bases). Per the germline V gene, CDR1 is MGHRA and CDR2 is YSYEKL. V dropped 0 bases and J dropped 5 bases, with 17 bases sitting between them. This CDR3 comprises 16 residues. Here the CDR3 reads CASSQDRGAPGNEQYF. CDR3 DNA sequence: TGCGCCAGCAGCCAAGATCGGGGGGCGCCAGGTAACGAGCAGTACTTC.

This clonotype came up many times. The V and J genes are TRBV20-1 and TRBJ2-7, with a tentative D call TRBD1 (6 bases). Germline V gives CDR1 DFQATT, CDR2 SNEGSKA (reference sequence). Deletions cut 6 bases from V and 2 bases from J, with 17 bases between. This CDR3 contains 14 residues. CDR3 bases: TGCAGTGCACACGCACAGGGATTGGCCTACGAGCAGTACTTC. Residues: CSAHAQGLAYEQYF.

This clonotype came up once. The V and J genes are TRBV6-2 or TRBV6-3 and TRBJ1-3; TRBD1 is a possible D gene (5 bases). V shed 6 bases and J shed 2 bases, with 11 bases lying between them. The CDR3 covers 14 residues. Per germline, CDR1 MNHEY and CDR2 SVGEGT. CDR3: CASSLGTPGNTIYF. The DNA of the CDR3 is TGTGCCAGCAGCCTCGGGACTCCTGGAAACACCATATATTTT.

V usage is TRBV4-2 and J usage is TRBJ2-3; TRBD1 aligns across 8 bases. CDR1 is LGHNA, CDR2 YNFKEQ, per germline. The V gene end was trimmed by 2 bases and the J gene end by 2 bases; junction bases not matched to a gene: 9. This CDR3 has 17 residues. CDR3 bases: TGTGCCAGCAGCCAACCCGGGACAGGTGCATTCACAGATACGCAGTATTTT. Translation gives CASSQPGTGAFTDTQYF.

This clonotype came up many times. The V gene is TRBV29-1, the J gene TRBJ2-1; D remains unclear. The V end was cut by 2 bases, the J end by 0 bases, with 11 bases between. CDR1 and CDR2 (germline): SQVTM, ANQGSEA. The CDR3 is made up of 15 amino acids. CDR3 region: CSVETPVRSYNEQFF. Here the CDR3 DNA reads TGCAGCGTTGAAACGCCGGTTCGCTCCTACAATGAGCAGTTCTTC.

The gene calls are TRBV20-1 and TRBJ1-1; D is unresolved. V lost 7 bases and J 0 bases, leaving 18 bases between the germline ends. Germline-derived CDR1 and CDR2 are DFQATT and SNEGSKA (reference sequence). This CDR3 comprises 15 residues. This CDR3 is CSVLPSGLMNTEAFF. DNA of the CDR3: TGCAGTGTTCTACCCTCCGGGCTCATGAACACTGAAGCTTTCTTT.